The T cell receptor (beta chain) described here comes from a study of T cell repertoires in cytomegalovirus infection. Study background: Carrying CMV and the relevant HLA type showed in public TCR beta signatures.

The CDR3 is made up of 15 amino acids. V lost 4 bases to trimming and J lost 3 bases; unmatched junction nucleotides: 7. The germline CDR1 and CDR2 sequences are SGHDN and FVKESK. Points from the study as a whole: Carriage of CMV together with the relevant HLA was identifiable through cumulative public TCR beta family frequency. Predominance within the ex vivo response was attributable to HLA-C-restricted CMV-specific TCR beta clonotypes.

Of note for this clonotype: The antigen remains unidentified.

MiXCR, run by TCRdb on the reads, gives a single entry per CDR3 protein. The sample lists roughly 150,000 distinct CDR3 sequences; roughly a quarter were seen once. The specimen was PBMCs. This receptor was obtained from a human donor in good health (CMV status not recorded). Some clones in this sample may be carry-over from other donors' samples. This chain uses TRBV14 with TRBJ2-5; 8 nucleotides agree with TRBD2. The CDR3 protein is CASSRAGTRKETQYF. CDR3 bases: TGTGCCAGCAGCCGAGCCGGGACTAGGAAAGAGACCCAGTACTTC.